A single sample is the source of the 26 T cell receptor beta chains below, sequenced in a study of cytomegalovirus exposure and HLA in healthy donors. The study ran its PCR with 60 Vbeta and 13 Jbeta primers. Sequenced by immunoSEQ multiplex PCR; TCRdb stores in-frame clones only, minus some. The sample shows over 60,000 clones, around 70% of them seen only once. The sequencing input was PBMCs. These receptors originate from a male donor in good health and CMV-seropositive.

CDR3 amino acids: CASSLQGSYNSPLHF. The DNA of the CDR3 is TGCGCCAGCAGCTTGCAGGGTTCCTATAATTCACCCCTCCACTTT. The chain joins TRBV5-1 to TRBJ1-6, with TRBD1 as a possible D gene (5 bases). The germline gives CDR1 SGHRS, CDR2 YFSETQ. V was clipped by 1 base and J by 1 base, with 6 bases between them. This CDR3 is 15 amino acids long.

This clone was detected only a few times. The chain combines TRBV7-8 with TRBJ1-2; TRBD1 aligns across 11 bases. Germline assignment: CDR1 SGHVS and CDR2 FQNEAQ. V shed 2 bases, J shed 8 bases, and the junction held 4 bases outside the gene matches. CDR3 size: 14 residues. The CDR3 loop reads CASSLRTGGNGYTF. The CDR3 DNA follows: TGTGCCAGCAGCTTACGGACAGGGGGCAACGGCTACACCTTC.

The V call is TRBV7-2, the J call TRBJ2-1; a possible D gene is TRBD1 (6 bases). V lost 5 bases, J lost 8 bases, and 25 bases lay in between. The CDR3 covers 17 residues. Germline V gene data show CDR1 as SGHTA and CDR2 as FQGNSA. This CDR3 reads CASSRRGGLGAFHEQFF. In DNA, the CDR3 is TGTGCCAGCAGCAGAAGGGGTGGCTTGGGGGCTTTCCATGAGCAGTTCTTC. The full variable domain, its missing parts supplied by reference TRBV7-2 and TRBJ2-1, is GAGVSQSPSNKVTEKGKDVELRCDPISGHTALYWYRQSLGQGLEFLIYFQGNSAPDKSGLPSDRFSAERTGGSVSTLTIQRTQQEDSAVYLCASSRRGGLGAFHEQFFGPGTRLTVL.

On this clone itself: At one of its ends the junction is not consistent with the germline gene, which may arise from a read error. The rearrangement links TRBV7-9 to TRBJ1-4; D possibly corresponds to TRBD1 (5 bases). Germline loops: CDR1 SEHNR, CDR2 FQNEAQ (reference sequence). The CDR3 is 16 residues long. The CDR3 region has the DNA TGTTCCAGCAGCTTCCCACCGGGACTGGCGCGGGAAAAACTGTTTTTT. Translated: CSSSFPPGLAREKLFF.

This clone was picked up a small number of times. The J gene is TRBJ1-3, the V gene TRBV2, with 9 bases lining up with TRBD1. After removal of 2 bases from V and 7 bases from J, the junction contained 12 bases not matched to a gene. This CDR3 is 17 amino acids long. In germline, CDR1 is SNHLY, CDR2 FYNNEI. The CDR3 region is CASSEFFLGQGLNTIYF. CDR3 coding DNA: TGTGCCAGCAGTGAATTTTTTTTGGGACAGGGACTGAACACCATATATTTT.

The gene calls are TRBV7-9 and TRBJ2-7; unclear D gene. Trimming stripped 4 bases from V and 7 bases from J, with 11 bases between. The CDR3 is made up of 12 amino acids. Per germline, CDR1 SEHNR and CDR2 FQNEAQ (reference sequence). CDR3 protein: CASSSDFGEQYF. The CDR3 DNA sequence: TGTGCCAGCAGCTCGGATTTCGGGGAGCAGTACTTC.

This chain connects TRBV6-5 to TRBJ2-4, with TRBD2 identical over 9 bases. The CDR3 spans 15 residues. V lost 2 bases, J lost 6 bases, and 5 bases stayed unmatched. Germline V gene sequence: CDR1 MNHEY, CDR2 SVGAGI. This CDR3 reads CASSYRTSDRNIQYF. CDR3 nucleotides: TGTGCCAGCAGTTACAGGACTAGCGACAGAAACATTCAGTACTTC.

The rearrangement uses TRBV4-1 and TRBJ2-7, with D possibly being TRBD2 (6 bases). The ends were cut back, 4 bases at V and 5 bases at J, with 24 bases in the middle. The CDR3 sequence is 17 residues long. The germline V gene encodes CDR1 MGHRA and CDR2 YSYEKL. The CDR3 region is CASSPMNMGGTFHEQYF. The CDR3 nucleotides are TGCGCCAGCAGCCCAATGAATATGGGGGGAACTTTCCACGAGCAGTACTTC.

This chain joins TRBV9 and TRBJ2-1, with no clear D. The V end lost 2 bases, the J end lost 8 bases, and 8 bases lay between the germline ends. Looked up from germline, CDR1 is SGDLS and CDR2 is YYNGEE. The length of the CDR3 is 12 residues. The CDR3 DNA reads TGTGCCAGCAGCGTTCAGTTCGATGAGCAGTTCTTC. Translation gives CASSVQFDEQFF.

This clone appeared once. The rearrangement uses TRBV30 and TRBJ1-2; D ambiguous. The CDR3 is made up of 12 amino acids. The ends were cut back, 3 bases at V and 7 bases at J, with 12 bases in the middle. Germline loops: CDR1 GTSNPN, CDR2 SVGIG (reference sequence). The CDR3 DNA follows: TGTGCCTGGAGGTTTGTCTCTAGTGGCTACACCTTC. Its protein product is CAWRFVSSGYTF.

The chain combines TRBV6-5 with TRBJ1-2; a possible D gene is TRBD1 (6 bases). V lost 4 bases and J 4 bases, leaving 10 bases between the germline ends. The germline V gene encodes CDR1 MNHEY and CDR2 SVGAGI. The CDR3 has 13 residues. Here the CDR3 reads CASSSRDTYGYTF. CDR3 coding DNA: TGTGCCAGCAGTTCCCGGGACACCTATGGCTACACCTTC.

The V gene is TRBV2, the J gene TRBJ1-1; a weak D match, TRBD1 (6 bases). The CDR3 sequence is 15 residues long. Trimming cost V 2 bases and J 2 bases, with 12 bases left between them. Germline-derived CDR1 and CDR2 are SNHLY and FYNNEI. CDR3 loop: CASSEPTGINTEAFF. In DNA, the CDR3 is TGTGCCAGCAGTGAACCCACAGGGATAAACACTGAAGCTTTCTTT.

The rearrangement links TRBV7-9 to TRBJ2-6; 12 nucleotides agree with TRBD1. The CDR3 runs to 19 residues. V shed 1 base, J shed 2 bases, and the junction held 6 bases outside the gene matches. In germline, CDR1 is SEHNR, CDR2 FQNEAQ (reference sequence). CDR3 nucleotides: TGTGCCAGCAGCTTAGGACTGGGACAGGGGGCGCCTGGGGCCAACGTCCTGACTTTC. It encodes CASSLGLGQGAPGANVLTF.

The chain carries TRBV4-1 and TRBJ2-1; TRBD2 agrees at 13 bases. J gave up 6 bases and V 4 bases, and 12 bases lay outside the gene matches. There are 18 residues in the CDR3. Germline assignment: CDR1 MGHRA and CDR2 YSYEKL. CDR3 DNA: TGCGCCAGCAGCCCTCATACCGGGACTAGCGGGAAATTCAATGAGCAGTTCTTC. Its protein is CASSPHTGTSGKFNEQFF.

The rearrangement joins TRBV30 to TRBJ2-3; D might be TRBD2 (6 bases). Trimming stripped 1 base from V and 0 bases from J, with 8 bases between. The CDR3 length is 14 residues. Germline lookup yields CDR1 GTSNPN and CDR2 SVGIG (reference sequence). The CDR3 is CAWSASASTDTQYF. In DNA, the CDR3 is TGTGCCTGGAGTGCTAGCGCTAGCACAGATACGCAGTATTTT.

V and J are TRBV19 and TRBJ1-5; D remains unclear. V was shortened by 0 bases and J by 5 bases, with 14 bases between the two germline ends. Per germline, CDR1 LNHDA and CDR2 SQIVND (reference sequence). The CDR3 loop spans 16 amino acids. CDR3: CASSIDRAAGDQPQHF. CDR3 nucleotide sequence: TGTGCCAGTAGTATAGATCGGGCAGCGGGCGATCAGCCCCAGCATTTT.

The chain joins TRBV7-7 to TRBJ2-1; TRBD2 matches at 10 bases. With V trimmed by 2 bases and J by 6 bases, 10 bases remained unmatched. The CDR3 extends over 17 amino acids. Germline V lookup: CDR1 SSHAT, CDR2 FNYEAQ (reference sequence). CDR3 sequence reads: CASSLHPGLAAGNEQFF. DNA of the CDR3: TGTGCCAGCAGCTTACATCCCGGACTAGCGGCGGGCAATGAGCAGTTCTTC.

The table lists this clone with a few counts. The chain links TRBV10-2 to TRBJ1-1; D is ambiguous. Trimming shortened V by 7 bases and J by 6 bases, and 18 bases separated the two germline ends. Germline-derived CDR1 and CDR2 are WSHSY and SAAADI. The CDR3 has 14 amino acids. This CDR3 reads CASTAGSSVPEAFF. The CDR3 region has the DNA TGCGCCAGCACCGCCGGGTCCTCCGTCCCTGAAGCTTTCTTT.

The rearrangement links TRBV5-1 to TRBJ2-7, with D perhaps matching TRBD2 (6 bases). Trimming left V 5 bases short and J 3 bases short, with 18 bases between. Per the germline V gene, CDR1 is SGHRS and CDR2 is YFSETQ. This CDR3 contains 15 residues. CDR3 amino acids: CASSFVGGDGYEQYF. In nucleotides, the CDR3 is TGCGCCAGCAGTTTCGTCGGCGGGGACGGCTACGAGCAGTACTTC.

The V and J genes are TRBV19 and TRBJ1-1; D may be TRBD1 (5 bases). The CDR3 contains 12 residues. CDR1 is LNHDA and CDR2 is SQIVND in the germline V gene (reference sequence). The V gene lost 5 bases and the J gene lost 7 bases, with 11 bases spanning the gap. CDR3 loop: CASSWGEGEAFF. The CDR3 DNA sequence: TGTGCCAGTAGTTGGGGGGAAGGTGAAGCTTTCTTT.

This clone occurred a few times. The chain couples TRBV7-2 to TRBJ2-1; TRBD1 matches at 11 bases. V dropped 6 bases and J dropped 7; count of bases not matched to a gene: 5. The CDR3 totals 14 residues. The germline V gene encodes CDR1 SGHTA and CDR2 FQGNSA. In nucleotides, the CDR3 is TGTGCCAGCAGTTGGGACAGGGGGGGTAATGAGCAGTTCTTC. It codes for CASSWDRGGNEQFF.

The rearrangement uses TRBV2 and TRBJ1-1; D ambiguous. The CDR3 loop spans 13 amino acids. Between the trimmed V and J ends, which lost 6 bases and 6 bases, there was a span of 14 bases. Germline V CDR1 and CDR2: SNHLY, FYNNEI. CDR3 coding DNA: TGTGCCAGCAGAGATTTAATACGAGCTGAAGCTTTCTTT. Its translation is CASRDLIRAEAFF.

This clone was detected only a few times. J is TRBJ2-3 and V is TRBV2, with 9 bases lining up with TRBD2. V lost 6 bases and J lost 5; bases outside the gene matches: 9. Germline V CDR1 and CDR2: SNHLY, FYNNEI. The CDR3 is 15 residues long. In DNA, the CDR3 is TGTGCCAGCAGCCAAGGTGCGGGGGGGCTAGATACGCAGTATTTT. Protein product: CASSQGAGGLDTQYF. The variable domain in full, completed from reference TRBV2 and TRBJ2-3, reads EPEVTQTPSHQVTQMGQEVILRCVPISNHLYFYWYRQILGQKVEFLVSFYNNEISEKSEIFDDQFSVERPDGSNFTLKIRSTKLEDSAMYFCASSQGAGGLDTQYFGPGTRLTVL.

The chain combines TRBV9 with TRBJ2-1, with a tentative D call TRBD2 (6 bases). Trimming took 0 bases from V and 0 from J, leaving 7 bases between them. The CDR3 length is 15 residues. Germline V gene data show CDR1 as SGDLS and CDR2 as YYNGEE. The CDR3 coding sequence is TGTGCCAGCAGCGTAGGGGACTCCTCCTACAATGAGCAGTTCTTC. Translation: CASSVGDSSYNEQFF.

This clone was counted a few times. The rearrangement links TRBV9 to TRBJ1-2; D is perhaps TRBD1 (5 bases). CDR1 and CDR2 from the germline V gene are SGDLS and YYNGEE. Trimming pared 3 bases from V and 4 bases from J, leaving 10 bases between. The CDR3 extends over 13 amino acids. Here the CDR3 DNA reads TGTGCCAGCAGCGCTGGGACTTTCTATGGCTACACCTTC. Its protein product is CASSAGTFYGYTF.

The chain employs TRBV18 and TRBJ2-3, with TRBD2 matching 9 bases. CDR3 length equals 17 residues. Germline-derived CDR1 and CDR2 are KGHSH and LQKENI. Losses at the gene ends were 2 bases for V and 3 bases for J; bases not matched to a gene: 9. Here the CDR3 DNA reads TGTGCCAGCTCACCAACCCCTCAGGCGGGAGGGACAGATACGCAGTATTTT. Protein: CASSPTPQAGGTDTQYF. The full variable domain, its missing parts supplied by reference TRBV18 and TRBJ2-3, is NAGVMQNPRHLVRRRGQEARLRCSPMKGHSHVYWYRQLPEEGLKFMVYLQKENIIDESGMPKERFSAEFPKEGPSILRIQQVVRGDSAAYFCASSPTPQAGGTDTQYFGPGTRLTVL.